This T cell receptor (beta chain) was obtained from a study of blood T cells in healthy people across ages. The CDR3 is made up of 17 amino acids. The germline V gene has CDR1 LNHNV and CDR2 YYDKDF (reference sequence). Losses at the gene ends were 0 bases for V and 9 bases for J; bases not matched to a gene: 12. A sample-barcoded 5' primer and a J-beta primer mix were used in a second PCR of roughly 7 to 11 cycles. TCRdb reanalysed the 5' RACE reads using MiXCR and keeps one entry per CDR3 protein. Of some 1.8 million distinct CDR3 sequences listed, 35% to 50% are singletons. The sample consisted of blood. The receptor's source is a human donor in good health. V usage is TRBV15 and J usage is TRBJ2-1, with TRBD1 identical over 9 bases. CDR3 sequence: CATSRDGTGPSLGEQFF. The CDR3 nucleotides are TGTGCCACCAGCAGAGATGGGACAGGGCCTTCTTTGGGTGAGCAGTTCTTC.